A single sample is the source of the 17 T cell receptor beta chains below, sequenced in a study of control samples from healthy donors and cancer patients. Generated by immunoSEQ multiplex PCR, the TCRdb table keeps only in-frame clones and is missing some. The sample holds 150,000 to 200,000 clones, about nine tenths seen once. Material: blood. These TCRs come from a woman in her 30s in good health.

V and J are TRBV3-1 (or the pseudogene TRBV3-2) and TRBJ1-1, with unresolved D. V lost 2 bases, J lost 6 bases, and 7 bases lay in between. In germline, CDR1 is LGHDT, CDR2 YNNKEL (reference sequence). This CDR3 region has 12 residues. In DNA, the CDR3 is TGTGCCAGCAGCCAATGGGTCCCTGAAGCTTTCTTT. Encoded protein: CASSQWVPEAFF.

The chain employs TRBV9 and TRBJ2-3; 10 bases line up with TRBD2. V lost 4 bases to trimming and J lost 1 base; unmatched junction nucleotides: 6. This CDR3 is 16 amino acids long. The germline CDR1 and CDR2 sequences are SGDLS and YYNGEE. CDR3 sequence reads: CASSSLAGVGTDTQYF. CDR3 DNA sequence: TGTGCCAGCAGCTCCCTAGCGGGGGTGGGCACAGATACGCAGTATTTT. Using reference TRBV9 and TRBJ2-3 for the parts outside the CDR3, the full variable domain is DSGVTQTPKHLITATGQRVTLRCSPRSGDLSVYWYQQSLDQGLQFLIQYYNGEERAKGNILERFSAQQFPDLHSELNLSSLELGDSALYFCASSSLAGVGTDTQYFGPGTRLTVL.

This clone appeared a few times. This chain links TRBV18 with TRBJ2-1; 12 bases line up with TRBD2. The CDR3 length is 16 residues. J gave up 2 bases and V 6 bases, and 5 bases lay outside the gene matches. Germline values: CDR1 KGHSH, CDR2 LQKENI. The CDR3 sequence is CASSPGTSGPYNEQFF. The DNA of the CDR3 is TGTGCCAGCTCCCCCGGGACTAGCGGGCCCTACAATGAGCAGTTCTTC.

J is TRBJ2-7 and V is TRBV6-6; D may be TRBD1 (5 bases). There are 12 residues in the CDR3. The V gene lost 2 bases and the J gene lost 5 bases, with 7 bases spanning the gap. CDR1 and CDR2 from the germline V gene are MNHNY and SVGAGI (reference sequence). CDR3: CASSYEGDEQYF. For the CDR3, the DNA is TGTGCCAGCAGTTACGAAGGGGACGAGCAGTACTTC.

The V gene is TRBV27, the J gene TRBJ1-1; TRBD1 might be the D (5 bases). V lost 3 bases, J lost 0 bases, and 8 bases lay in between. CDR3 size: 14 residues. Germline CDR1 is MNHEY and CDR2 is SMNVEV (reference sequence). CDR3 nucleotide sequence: TGTGCCAGCAGTTTCGACAGACTGAACACTGAAGCTTTCTTT. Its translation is CASSFDRLNTEAFF.

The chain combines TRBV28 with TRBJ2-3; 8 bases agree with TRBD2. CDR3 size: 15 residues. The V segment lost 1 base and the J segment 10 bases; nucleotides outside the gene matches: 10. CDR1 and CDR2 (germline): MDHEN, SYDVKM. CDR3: CASSLYTGTRSAQYF. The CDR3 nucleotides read TGTGCCAGCAGTTTATACACCGGGACTAGATCGGCGCAGTATTTT.

CDR3 bases: TGTGCCAGCAGTGACCGGCTAGCGGGGGGGCAAGAGACCCAGTACTTC. Its protein product is CASSDRLAGGQETQYF. The chain couples TRBV2 to TRBJ2-5, with TRBD2 matching over 12 bases. Germline V gene data show CDR1 as SNHLY and CDR2 as FYNNEI. The CDR3 contains 16 residues. J lost 2 bases, V lost 3 bases, and 4 bases had no gene match. The full variable domain, with the rest looked up from reference TRBV2 and TRBJ2-5, is EPEVTQTPSHQVTQMGQEVILRCVPISNHLYFYWYRQILGQKVEFLVSFYNNEISEKSEIFDDQFSVERPDGSNFTLKIRSTKLEDSAMYFCASSDRLAGGQETQYFGPGTRLLVL.

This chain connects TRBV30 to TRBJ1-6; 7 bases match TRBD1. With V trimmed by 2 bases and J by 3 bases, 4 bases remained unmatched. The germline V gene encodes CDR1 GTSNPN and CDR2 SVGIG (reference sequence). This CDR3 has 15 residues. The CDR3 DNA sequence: TGTGCCTGGAGTTCACAGGGGCTCTATAATTCACCCCTCCACTTT. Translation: CAWSSQGLYNSPLHF.

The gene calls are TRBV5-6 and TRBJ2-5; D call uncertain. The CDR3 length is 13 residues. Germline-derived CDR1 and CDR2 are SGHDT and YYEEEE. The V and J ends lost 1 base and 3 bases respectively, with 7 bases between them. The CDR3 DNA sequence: TGTGCCAGCAGCTTGTATGGGGAAGAGACCCAGTACTTC. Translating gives CASSLYGEETQYF.

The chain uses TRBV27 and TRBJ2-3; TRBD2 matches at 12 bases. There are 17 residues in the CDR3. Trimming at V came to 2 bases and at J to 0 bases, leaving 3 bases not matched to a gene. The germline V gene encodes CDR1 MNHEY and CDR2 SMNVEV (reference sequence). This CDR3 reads CASSLLAGGPSTDTQYF. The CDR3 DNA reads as TGTGCCAGCAGTTTACTAGCGGGAGGGCCGAGCACAGATACGCAGTATTTT.

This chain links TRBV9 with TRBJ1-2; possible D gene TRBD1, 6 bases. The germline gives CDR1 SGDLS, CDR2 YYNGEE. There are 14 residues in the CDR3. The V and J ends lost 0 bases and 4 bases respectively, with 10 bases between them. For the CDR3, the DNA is TGTGCCAGCAGCGTAGGACAGGTCTTCTATGGCTACACCTTC. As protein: CASSVGQVFYGYTF.

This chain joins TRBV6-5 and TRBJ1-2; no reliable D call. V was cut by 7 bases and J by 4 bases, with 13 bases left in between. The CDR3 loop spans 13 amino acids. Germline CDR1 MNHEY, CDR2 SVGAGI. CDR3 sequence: CASTEVVGYGYTF. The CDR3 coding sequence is TGTGCCAGCACGGAGGTGGTTGGCTATGGCTACACCTTC.

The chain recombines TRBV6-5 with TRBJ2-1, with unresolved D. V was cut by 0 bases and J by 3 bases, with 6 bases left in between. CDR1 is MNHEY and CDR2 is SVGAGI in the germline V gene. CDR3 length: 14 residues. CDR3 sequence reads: CASSYSRGYNEQFF. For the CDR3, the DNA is TGTGCCAGCAGTTACTCACGCGGCTACAATGAGCAGTTCTTC.

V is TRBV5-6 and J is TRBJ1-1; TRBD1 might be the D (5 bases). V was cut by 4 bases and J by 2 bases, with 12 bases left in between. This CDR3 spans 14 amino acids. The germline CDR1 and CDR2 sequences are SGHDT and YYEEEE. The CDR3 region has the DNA TGTGCCAGCAGCCGGGACCGCGGCAACACTGAAGCTTTCTTT. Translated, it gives CASSRDRGNTEAFF.

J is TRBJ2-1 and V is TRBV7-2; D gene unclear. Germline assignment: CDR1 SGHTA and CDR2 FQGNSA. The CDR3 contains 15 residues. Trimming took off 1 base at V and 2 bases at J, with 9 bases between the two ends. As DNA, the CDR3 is TGTGCCAGCAGCTTAGTCCCTAGTCCCTACAATGAGCAGTTCTTC. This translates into CASSLVPSPYNEQFF. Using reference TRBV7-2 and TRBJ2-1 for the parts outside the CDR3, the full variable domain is GAGVSQSPSNKVTEKGKDVELRCDPISGHTALYWYRQSLGQGLEFLIYFQGNSAPDKSGLPSDRFSAERTGGSVSTLTIQRTQQEDSAVYLCASSLVPSPYNEQFFGPGTRLTVL.

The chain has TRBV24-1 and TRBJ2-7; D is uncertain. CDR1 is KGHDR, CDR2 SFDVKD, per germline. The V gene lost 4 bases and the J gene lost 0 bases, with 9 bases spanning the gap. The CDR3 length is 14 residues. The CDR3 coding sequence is TGTGCCACCAGTGAACCCGCCAGCTCCTACGAGCAGTACTTC. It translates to CATSEPASSYEQYF.

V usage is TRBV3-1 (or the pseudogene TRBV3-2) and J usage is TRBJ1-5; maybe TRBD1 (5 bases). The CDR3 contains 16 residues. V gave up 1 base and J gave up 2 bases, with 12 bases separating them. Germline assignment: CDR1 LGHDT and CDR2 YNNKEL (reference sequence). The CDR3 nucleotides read TGTGCCAGCAGCCAAGGGGGGGTCCTTCGCAATCAGCCCCAGCATTTT. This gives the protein CASSQGGVLRNQPQHF.